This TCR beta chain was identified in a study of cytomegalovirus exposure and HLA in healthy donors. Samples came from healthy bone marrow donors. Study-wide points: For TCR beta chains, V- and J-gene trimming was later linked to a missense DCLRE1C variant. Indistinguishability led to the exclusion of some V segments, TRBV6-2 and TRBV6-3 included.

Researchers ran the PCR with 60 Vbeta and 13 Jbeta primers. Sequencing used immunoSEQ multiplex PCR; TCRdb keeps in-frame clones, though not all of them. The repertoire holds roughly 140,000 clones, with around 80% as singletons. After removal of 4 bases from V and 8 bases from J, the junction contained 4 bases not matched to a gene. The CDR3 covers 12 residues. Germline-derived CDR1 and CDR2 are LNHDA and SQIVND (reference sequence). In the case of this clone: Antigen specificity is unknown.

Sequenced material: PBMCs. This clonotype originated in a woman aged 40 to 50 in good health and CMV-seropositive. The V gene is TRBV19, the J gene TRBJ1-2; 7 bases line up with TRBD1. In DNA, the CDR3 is TGTGCCAGTAGTACCGACAGGGTGGGCTACACCTTC. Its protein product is CASSTDRVGYTF. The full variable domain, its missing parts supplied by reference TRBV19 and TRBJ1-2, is DGGITQSPKYLFRKEGQNVTLSCEQNLNHDAMYWYRQDPGQGLRLIYYSQIVNDFQKGDIAEGYSVSREKKESFPLTVTSAQKNPTAFYLCASSTDRVGYTFGSGTRLTVV.